The present entry profiles one T cell receptor beta chain with its context. Its antigen is currently not known. It has no much larger one-base neighbor in the sample; base qualities were not kept. The data derive from a study of T cell responses to AZD1222 COVID-19 vaccine (dated by TCRdb to 2020 to 2022). Notes on the research overall: Because spike-specific TCR depth and breadth did not differ between the two schedules, AZD1222 recipients who got a second dose at roughly 4 weeks were pooled with those who got a second dose at roughly 12 weeks. Enrollment into the trials was organized by age into subgroups of 18-55, 56-69 and 70-plus years, and those subgroups contained around 150, 28 and 57 TCR-sequenced participants, respectively. TCR sequencing was performed for 230 to 250 trial participants, of whom 200 to 220 were given two doses of AZD1222 and around 25 were given two doses of MenACWY control vaccine. Study-wide findings and limitations: Only a handful of AZD1222 recipients were SARS-CoV-2 seropositive at baseline, limiting conclusions about previously exposed vaccinees. In the small 56-69-year group, the increase in depth fell short of significance, most likely because of low power. After two AZD1222 doses, both the breadth and the depth of spike-specific TCRs were significantly higher than at day 0 and than in MenACWY recipients. Vaccine-associated CD4 TCRs spanned the whole spike protein, with dominant responses in regions 160-218 and 743-854. Participants were mostly white British, with more females than males. The authors suggested clonal diversity may have been underestimated. Reportedly, almost half of the unique spike-specific TCRs recognized epitopes lying outside the regions that are mutated in the B.1.351 and B.1.1.7 variants. Because no samples from the day 14 peak response were available, repertoires could be characterized only after the peak T cell response.

The CDR3 regions of human TCRbeta chains were subjected to immunosequencing. The study's processing was this. Repertoire TCRs were checked for matches against a reference library of SARS-CoV-2-specific TCRs that had been generated using the MIRA antigen-specificity platform. Breadth was defined as the fraction of unique TCRs that were SARS-CoV-2-associated, and depth was defined as the fraction of total T cells that were SARS-CoV-2-associated. Using the MIRA data, each spike-specific TCR was assigned both to the spike region to which the TCR was reactive and to a CD4 or CD8 class. Log10-transformed breadth and depth values were compared by one-way ANOVA with Sidak's multiple comparisons tests. TCRdb's version of the immuneACCESS table is confined to in-frame rearrangements and falls short of the full clone set. An unresolved V gene accounts for under half of the shortfall where checked; the remainder is of unknown origin. D and trimming were read from the DNA, whereas the V and J calls and clone size are those reported in that table. The sample contains 25,000 to 35,000 clones, 75% to 90% of them found a single time. 1.3% of the sample lies in the top ten.

This sample's time point label indicates: baseline before first vaccination. Samples from vaccinated people were obtained from the UK trials COV001 and COV002, which included a single-blind randomized controlled phase 2/3 trial of AZD1222 (ChAdOx1 nCoV-19) in healthy adults. For TCRbeta chain sequencing, PBMC samples were collected from trial participants at day 0 and at day 28 after the second dose. V gives up 4 bases and J gives up 5 bases, and the segment between their germline ends measures 10 bases. The CDR3 numbers 13 residues from cysteine through phenylalanine. Only CDR3 DNA is held: 39 bases, read in frame from base 1. CDR1 LGHDT and CDR2 YNNKEL were looked up in the germline V gene (reference sequence).

The sample in question was peripheral blood, obtained on day 0 of AZD1222 vaccination. The clonotype originates from an adult in good health. This chain is built from TRBV3-1 (or the pseudogene TRBV3-2) and TRBJ2-3, with TRBD1 tentatively as D gene (6 bases match). The DNA sequence is TGTGCCAGCAGCCTGGGGGCGGGAGATACGCAGTATTTT. This translates into CASSLGAGDTQYF.